This TCR beta chain was captured in a study of radiation and T cells in renal cell carcinoma. The study's findings and limits: From baseline, blood top tumor clonotypes peaked at 2 weeks post-radiation.

Trimming took off 2 bases at V and 5 bases at J, with 10 bases between the two ends. This CDR3 has 14 amino acids. The germline gives CDR1 SGHTA, CDR2 FQGNSA. The sample holds one count of this clone. The antigen is undetermined. Time point specified: blood 2 weeks post-SBRT. As for treatment: 15 Gy SBRT to primary tumor, nephrectomy 4 weeks later. Profiling relied on immunoSEQ multiplex PCR, and the TCRdb table lists in-frame clones only, not all of them. The sample holds 100,000 to 150,000 clones; about 88% are singletons and the top ten take almost 6%. Source: blood, taken from a patient whose treatment included radiotherapy and nephrectomy. The chain uses TRBV7-2 and TRBJ1-5, with no clear D. The TCR comes from a woman between 65 and 79 years old with renal cell carcinoma. The CDR3 DNA follows: TGTGCCAGCAGCTTATCTTCACAAGATCAGCCCCAGCATTTT. It is translated as CASSLSSQDQPQHF.